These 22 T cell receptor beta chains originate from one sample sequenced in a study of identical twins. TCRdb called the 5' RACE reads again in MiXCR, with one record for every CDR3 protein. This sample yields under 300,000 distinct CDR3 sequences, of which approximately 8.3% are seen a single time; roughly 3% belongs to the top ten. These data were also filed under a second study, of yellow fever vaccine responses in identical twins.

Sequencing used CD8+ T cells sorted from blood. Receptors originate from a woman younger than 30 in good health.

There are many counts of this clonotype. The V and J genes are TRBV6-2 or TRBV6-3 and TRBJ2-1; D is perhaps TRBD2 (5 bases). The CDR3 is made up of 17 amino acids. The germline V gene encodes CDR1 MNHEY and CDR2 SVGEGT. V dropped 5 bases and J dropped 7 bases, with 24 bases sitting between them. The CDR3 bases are TGTGCCAGCAGTCATTCCGAAGGGAGCGGAGAGATTAATGAGCAGTTCTTC. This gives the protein CASSHSEGSGEINEQFF.

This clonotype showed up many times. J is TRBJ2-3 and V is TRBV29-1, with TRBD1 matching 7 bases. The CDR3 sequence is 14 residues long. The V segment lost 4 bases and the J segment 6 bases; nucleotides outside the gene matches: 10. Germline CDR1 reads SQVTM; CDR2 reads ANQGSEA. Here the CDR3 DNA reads TGCAGCGTTGTCCGAGACAGGGCACTGGATACGCAGTATTTT. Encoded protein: CSVVRDRALDTQYF.

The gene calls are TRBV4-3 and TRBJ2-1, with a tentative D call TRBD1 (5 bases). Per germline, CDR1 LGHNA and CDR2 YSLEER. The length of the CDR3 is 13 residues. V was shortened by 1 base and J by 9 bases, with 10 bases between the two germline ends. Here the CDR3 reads CASSQGAGFEQFF. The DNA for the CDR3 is TGCGCCAGCAGCCAAGGGGCAGGGTTTGAGCAGTTCTTC.

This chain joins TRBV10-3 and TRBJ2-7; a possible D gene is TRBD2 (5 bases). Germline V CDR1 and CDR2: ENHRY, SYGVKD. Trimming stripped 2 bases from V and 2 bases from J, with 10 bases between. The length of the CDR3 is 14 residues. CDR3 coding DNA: TGTGCCATCAGTGAGGGAGGACCCGCCTACGAGCAGTACTTC. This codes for CAISEGGPAYEQYF.

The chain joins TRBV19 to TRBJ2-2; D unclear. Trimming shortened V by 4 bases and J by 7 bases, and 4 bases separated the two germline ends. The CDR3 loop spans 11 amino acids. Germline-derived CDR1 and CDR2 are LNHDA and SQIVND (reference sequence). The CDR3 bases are TGTGCCAGTAGTAGCATCGGGGAGCTGTTTTTT. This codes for CASSSIGELFF.

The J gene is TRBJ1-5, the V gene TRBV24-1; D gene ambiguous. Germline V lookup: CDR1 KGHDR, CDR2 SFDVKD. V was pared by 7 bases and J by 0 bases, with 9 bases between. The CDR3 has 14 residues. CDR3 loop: CATSGRYSNQPQHF. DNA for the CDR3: TGTGCCACCAGCGGACGTTATAGCAATCAGCCCCAGCATTTT.

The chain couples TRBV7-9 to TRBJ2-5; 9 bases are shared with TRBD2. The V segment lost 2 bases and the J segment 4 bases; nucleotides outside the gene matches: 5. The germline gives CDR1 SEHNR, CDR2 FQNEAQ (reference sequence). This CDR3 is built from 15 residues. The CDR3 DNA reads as TGTGCCAGCAGCTTACTAGCGGGAATCGGAGAGACCCAGTACTTC. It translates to CASSLLAGIGETQYF.

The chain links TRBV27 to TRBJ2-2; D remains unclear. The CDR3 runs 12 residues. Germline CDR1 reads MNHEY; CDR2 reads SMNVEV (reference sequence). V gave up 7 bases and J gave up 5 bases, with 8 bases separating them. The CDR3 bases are TGTGCCAGCATAGGCGTTACCGGGGAGCTGTTTTTT. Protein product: CASIGVTGELFF.

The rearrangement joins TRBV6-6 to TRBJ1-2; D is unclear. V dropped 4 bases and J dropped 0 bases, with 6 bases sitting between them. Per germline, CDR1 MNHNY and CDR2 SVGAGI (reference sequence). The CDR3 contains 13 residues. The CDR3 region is CASSFTANYGYTF. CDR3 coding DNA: TGTGCCAGCAGTTTCACAGCTAACTATGGCTACACCTTC.

The CDR3 region has the DNA TGTGCCAGCAGCTGGACAGGGTTGGGCACCGGGGAGCTGTTTTTT. Translating gives CASSWTGLGTGELFF. The rearrangement joins TRBV5-4 to TRBJ2-2, with 8 bases fitting TRBD1. V was clipped by 3 bases and J by 4 bases; unmatched bases: 5. This CDR3 is 15 amino acids long. Germline CDR1 reads SGHNT; CDR2 reads YYREEE (reference sequence).

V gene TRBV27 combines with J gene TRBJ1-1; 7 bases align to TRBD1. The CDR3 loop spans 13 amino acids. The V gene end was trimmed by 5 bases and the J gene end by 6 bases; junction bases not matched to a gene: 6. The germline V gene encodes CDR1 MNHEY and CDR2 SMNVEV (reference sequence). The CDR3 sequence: CASSADRVSEAFF. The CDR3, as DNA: TGTGCCAGCAGTGCCGACAGGGTGTCTGAAGCTTTCTTT.

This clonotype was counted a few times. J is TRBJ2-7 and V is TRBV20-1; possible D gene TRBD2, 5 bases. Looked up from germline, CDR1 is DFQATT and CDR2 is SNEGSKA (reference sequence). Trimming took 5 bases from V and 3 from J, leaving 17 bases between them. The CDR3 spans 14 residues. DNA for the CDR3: TGCAGTGCTCCTTTGAAGGACCGGGGCTACGAGCAGTACTTC. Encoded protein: CSAPLKDRGYEQYF.

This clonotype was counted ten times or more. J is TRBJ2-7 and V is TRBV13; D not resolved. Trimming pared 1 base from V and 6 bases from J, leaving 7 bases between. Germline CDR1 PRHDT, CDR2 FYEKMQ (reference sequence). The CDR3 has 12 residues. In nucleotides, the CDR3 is TGTGCCAGCAGCTTAGTTCCCCGCGAGCAGTACTTC. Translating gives CASSLVPREQYF.

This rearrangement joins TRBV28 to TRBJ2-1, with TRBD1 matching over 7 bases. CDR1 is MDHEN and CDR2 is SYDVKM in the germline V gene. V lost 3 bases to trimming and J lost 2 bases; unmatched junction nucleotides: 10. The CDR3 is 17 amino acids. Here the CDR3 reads CASSFTEVGQAYNEQFF. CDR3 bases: TGTGCCAGCAGTTTTACGGAGGTAGGACAGGCCTACAATGAGCAGTTCTTC.

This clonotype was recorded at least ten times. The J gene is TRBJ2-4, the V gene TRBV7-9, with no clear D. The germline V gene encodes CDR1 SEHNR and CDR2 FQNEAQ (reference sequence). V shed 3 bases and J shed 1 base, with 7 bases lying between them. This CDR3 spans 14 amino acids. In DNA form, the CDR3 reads TGTGCCAGCAGCTTGCTCCTTGCCAAAAACATTCAGTACTTC. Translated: CASSLLLAKNIQYF.

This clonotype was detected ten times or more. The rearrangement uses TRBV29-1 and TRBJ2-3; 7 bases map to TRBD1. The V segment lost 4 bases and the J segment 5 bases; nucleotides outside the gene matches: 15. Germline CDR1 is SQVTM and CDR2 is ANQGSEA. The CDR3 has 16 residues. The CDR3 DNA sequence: TGCAGCGTTGTGTCCCCCAGGACAGGCATCTTAGATACGCAGTATTTT. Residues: CSVVSPRTGILDTQYF.

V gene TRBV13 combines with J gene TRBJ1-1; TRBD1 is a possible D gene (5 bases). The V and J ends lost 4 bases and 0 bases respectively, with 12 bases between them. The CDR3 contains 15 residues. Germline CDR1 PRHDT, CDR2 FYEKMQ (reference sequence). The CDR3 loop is CASSSRGEMNTEAFF. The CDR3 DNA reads TGTGCCAGCAGCTCAAGGGGTGAAATGAACACTGAAGCTTTCTTT.

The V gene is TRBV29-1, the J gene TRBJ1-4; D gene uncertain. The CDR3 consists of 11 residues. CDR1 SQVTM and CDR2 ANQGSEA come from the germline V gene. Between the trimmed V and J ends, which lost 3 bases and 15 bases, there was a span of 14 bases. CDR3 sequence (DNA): TGCAGCGTTGAGTCGCTTGCCGGGGTGTTTTTT. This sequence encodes CSVESLAGVFF. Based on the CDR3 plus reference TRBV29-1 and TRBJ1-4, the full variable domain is SAVISQKPSRDICQRGTSLTIQCQVDSQVTMMFWYRQQPGQSLTLIATANQGSEATYESGFVIDKFPISRPNLTFSTLTVSNMSPEDSSIYLCSVESLAGVFFGSGTQLSVL.

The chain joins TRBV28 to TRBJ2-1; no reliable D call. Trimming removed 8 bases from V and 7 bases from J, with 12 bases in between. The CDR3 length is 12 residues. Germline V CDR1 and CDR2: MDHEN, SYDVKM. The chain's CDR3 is CASGYQGNEQFF. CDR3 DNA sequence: TGTGCCAGCGGTTACCAAGGGAATGAGCAGTTCTTC.

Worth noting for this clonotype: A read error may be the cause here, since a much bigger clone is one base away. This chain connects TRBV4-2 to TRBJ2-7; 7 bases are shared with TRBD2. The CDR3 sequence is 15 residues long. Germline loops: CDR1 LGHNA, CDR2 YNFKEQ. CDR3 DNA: TGTGCCAGCAGCCAAGAGGGGGACTACCCCCGAGAGCAGCACTTC. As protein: CASSQEGDYPREQHF.

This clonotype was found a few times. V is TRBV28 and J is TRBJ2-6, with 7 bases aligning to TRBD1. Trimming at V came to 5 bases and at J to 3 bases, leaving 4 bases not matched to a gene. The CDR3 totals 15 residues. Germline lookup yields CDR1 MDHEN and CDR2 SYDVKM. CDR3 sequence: CASSTQGFGANVLTF. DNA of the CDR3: TGTGCCAGCAGTACACAGGGGTTTGGGGCCAACGTCCTGACTTTC.

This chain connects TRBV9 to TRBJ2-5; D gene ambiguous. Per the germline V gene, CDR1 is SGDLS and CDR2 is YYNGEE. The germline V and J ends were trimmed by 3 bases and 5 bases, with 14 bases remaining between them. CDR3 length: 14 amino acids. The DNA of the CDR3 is TGTGCCAGCAGCGCCGACCTCTCCCGGGAGACCCAGTACTTC. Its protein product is CASSADLSRETQYF.